This T cell receptor beta chain stems from a study of early T cells in non-severe SARS-CoV-2 infection. Study-wide findings and caveats: Matching results from VDJdb favored anti-spike CD8 responses, leaving private and CD4 specificities undetected.

CDR3 length: 14 residues. The J segment lost 7 bases and the V segment lost 5 bases, leaving 10 bases of the junction unmatched. CDR1 is MDHEN, CDR2 SYDVKM, per germline. The protocol attached unique molecular identifiers to individual cDNA molecules. Using its own MiXCR run on the 5' RACE reads, TCRdb lists one record per CDR3 protein. The sample holds tens of thousands of distinct CDR3 sequences; 3.9% are singletons and the top ten take more than 8.5%. Comments on this clonotype: Its antigen is undetermined.

The rearrangement uses TRBV28 and TRBJ2-7; 8 nucleotides line up with TRBD1. Sequenced input: whole blood. This sequence originates from an adult who was a healthcare worker with PCR-confirmed SARS-CoV-2 infection or an uninfected control (not recorded which). The CDR3 DNA reads TGTGCCAGCAGTCTTTCCCAGGGGGCCCGGGAGCAGTACTTC. It yields the protein CASSLSQGAREQYF.